This T cell receptor beta chain was observed in a study of cytomegalovirus exposure and HLA in healthy donors. Study-level results: A later analysis showed HLA-associated TCR beta chains outstripping equally common others in clonal expansion.

Unmatched junction bases numbered 3, after V lost 5 bases and J lost 15 bases. There are 12 residues in the CDR3. Germline loops: CDR1 SGHTA, CDR2 FQGTGA. Remarks on this clone: Its antigen is not known.

The PCR made use of 60 Vbeta and 13 Jbeta primers. Repertoires were generated with immunoSEQ multiplex PCR, while TCRdb's copy carries only in-frame clones and drops some. The sample lists 95,000 to 150,000 clones; around four fifths were seen once. This TCR was recovered from a woman between 40 and 50 years old in good health and CMV-seronegative. The V and J genes are TRBV7-3 and TRBJ2-1; 14 bases are shared with TRBD2. The specimen was PBMCs. This CDR3 is CASSMTSGRVFF. The CDR3 DNA reads TGTGCCAGCAGCATGACTAGCGGGAGGGTGTTCTTC.